This T cell receptor (beta chain) was captured in a study of T cells in Graves' hyperthyroidism and ophthalmopathy. Findings and limits, study-wide: Most thyroid clonotypes that were expanded above 0.001 also turned up in blood.

V gave up 11 bases and J gave up 8 bases; unmatched junction bases: 12. The germline CDR1 and CDR2 sequences are MGHRA and YSYEKL. The CDR3 is 15 amino acids. TCR beta CDR3 regions were amplified from RNA. An initial round of RT-PCR targeting the TCR CDR3 relied on the HTBI primer set. TCRdb passed the multiplex PCR reads through MiXCR, listing each CDR3 protein once. This sample has roughly 500,000 distinct CDR3 sequences; about 45% occur once, and the top ten carry about two fifths. Points on this clonotype: As yet, its antigen is unknown.

This rearrangement joins TRBV4-1 to TRBJ1-6, with 10 positions matching TRBD1. The source material was peripheral blood or thyroid tissue (not recorded which). The TCR sequence derives from an adult woman with Graves' disease, either hyperthyroidism or ophthalmopathy (not recorded which). The CDR3 sequence is CAGGWETGGDSPLHF. In nucleotides, the CDR3 is TGCGCCGGCGGGTGGGAGACAGGGGGCGATTCACCCCTCCACTTT.